These 23 T cell receptor beta chains were sequenced from one sample in a study of T cell changes during pregnancy in multiple sclerosis. The method was immunoSEQ multiplex PCR; TCRdb's version includes in-frame clones alone and lacks a portion of them. Of some 94,000 clones listed, about 92% are singletons. The sample in question was peripheral blood, obtained in the first trimester of pregnancy. The receptors stem from a female donor with multiple sclerosis, enrolled in a pregnancy study.

This clone was seen a single time. This chain uses TRBV10-3 with TRBJ1-1; TRBD1 matches 8 bases. V shed 9 bases, J shed 2 bases, and the junction held 11 bases outside the gene matches. The CDR3 has 15 amino acids. The germline gives CDR1 ENHRY, CDR2 SYGVKD. The CDR3 coding sequence is TGTGCCATTAGAGGACAGGGAGGGTTAAACACTGAAGCTTTCTTT. Amino acid sequence: CAIRGQGGLNTEAFF.

This chain connects TRBV6-5 to TRBJ2-7; 9 bases fit TRBD1. The CDR3 covers 15 residues. Germline CDR1 MNHEY, CDR2 SVGAGI. With V trimmed by 0 bases and J by 6 bases, 6 bases remained unmatched. As DNA, the CDR3 is TGTGCCAGCAGTTACTCTGGGACAGGGATGTCCGAGCAGTACTTC. It codes for CASSYSGTGMSEQYF.

V is TRBV18 and J is TRBJ2-7; 7 nucleotides align to TRBD1. The CDR3 runs 15 residues. J gave up 7 bases and V 0 bases, and 9 bases lay outside the gene matches. CDR1 is KGHSH and CDR2 is LQKENI in the germline V gene. The CDR3 DNA reads as TGTGCCAGCTCACCACCTAATCAGGGGGTAGGTGAGCAGTACTTC. Translation gives CASSPPNQGVGEQYF.

The CDR3 loop is CSVEWAGEGEQYF. CDR3 coding DNA: TGCAGCGTTGAATGGGCAGGGGAGGGCGAGCAGTACTTC. V usage is TRBV29-1 and J usage is TRBJ2-7; maybe TRBD2 (7 bases). Trimming removed 2 bases from V and 6 bases from J, with 14 bases in between. This CDR3 is 13 amino acids long. Germline CDR1 and CDR2: SQVTM and ANQGSEA.

The V call is TRBV2, the J call TRBJ1-2; D uncertain. The CDR3 loop spans 16 amino acids. The germline CDR1 and CDR2 sequences are SNHLY and FYNNEI. Trimming took off 3 bases at V and 0 bases at J, with 14 bases between the two ends. CDR3 sequence reads: CASSETRGWANYGYTF. DNA of the CDR3: TGTGCCAGCAGTGAGACGCGAGGGTGGGCTAACTATGGCTACACCTTC. The full variable domain, in which reference TRBV2 and TRBJ1-2 provide the parts outside the CDR3, is EPEVTQTPSHQVTQMGQEVILRCVPISNHLYFYWYRQILGQKVEFLVSFYNNEISEKSEIFDDQFSVERPDGSNFTLKIRSTKLEDSAMYFCASSETRGWANYGYTFGSGTRLTVV.

This clone was seen only once. The chain recombines TRBV5-1 with TRBJ2-3, with 13 bases lining up with TRBD2. CDR1 is SGHRS, CDR2 YFSETQ, per germline. The ends lost 7 bases at V and 6 bases at J; junction bases unmatched: 11. This CDR3 contains 16 residues. As DNA, the CDR3 is TGCGCCAGCGGGAGCGGACTAGCGGGAGAACGGGATACGCAGTATTTT. Amino acid sequence: CASGSGLAGERDTQYF.

This clone was counted once. The V and J genes are TRBV9 and TRBJ2-3, with 13 bases identical to TRBD2. The V gene's germline CDR1 is SGDLS and CDR2 YYNGEE. CDR3 size: 17 residues. J was trimmed by 2 bases and V by 4 bases; bases with no gene match: 7. CDR3 nucleotides: TGTGCCAGCAGCTCCCGGACTAGCGGGAGATTCACAGATACGCAGTATTTT. Amino acid sequence: CASSSRTSGRFTDTQYF.

The chain has TRBV30 and TRBJ1-3, with a tentative D call TRBD1 (6 bases). Germline values: CDR1 GTSNPN, CDR2 SVGIG (reference sequence). The CDR3 covers 13 residues. The ends were cut back, 4 bases at V and 7 bases at J, with 14 bases in the middle. The DNA for the CDR3 is TGTGCCTGGACCAGGACGGGGGGCAACACCATATATTTT. Amino acid sequence: CAWTRTGGNTIYF.

The rearrangement uses TRBV6-6 and TRBJ2-1; tentative D call: TRBD2 (6 bases). CDR1 and CDR2 (germline): MNHNY, SVGAGI (reference sequence). Deletions cut 0 bases from V and 8 bases from J, with 17 bases between. This CDR3 is built from 16 residues. The CDR3 here is CASSYSSMRGLDEQFF. CDR3 DNA: TGTGCCAGCAGTTACTCGTCGATGCGGGGATTGGATGAGCAGTTCTTC.

The chain combines TRBV7-9 with TRBJ2-7; 7 bases map to TRBD2. Per germline, CDR1 SEHNR and CDR2 FQNEAQ (reference sequence). V was pared by 5 bases and J by 7 bases, with 20 bases of the junction left unmatched. The CDR3 contains 17 residues. This chain's CDR3 is CASSPKTSHSGLGEQYF. The CDR3 bases are TGTGCCAGCAGCCCGAAGACTAGCCATTCGGGATTGGGTGAGCAGTACTTC. The entire variable domain, with the rest obtained from reference TRBV7-9 and TRBJ2-7, is as follows: DTGVSQNPRHKITKRGQNVTFRCDPISEHNRLYWYRQTLGQGPEFLTYFQNEAQLEKSRLLSDRFSAERPKGSFSTLEIQRTEQGDSAMYLCASSPKTSHSGLGEQYFGPGTRLTVT.

CDR3 sequence: CAISESKRGAEAFF. The CDR3 nucleotides are TGTGCCATCAGTGAGTCGAAACGGGGGGCTGAAGCTTTCTTT. The chain has TRBV10-3 and TRBJ1-1; D possibly corresponds to TRBD1 (5 bases). The CDR3 contains 14 residues. Germline V gives CDR1 ENHRY, CDR2 SYGVKD. The V gene lost 0 bases and the J gene lost 6 bases, with 11 bases spanning the gap.

The chain combines TRBV30 with TRBJ2-7; weak D call: TRBD2 (6 bases). Germline V gene lookup returns CDR1 GTSNPN and CDR2 SVGIG (reference sequence). The ends were cut back, 0 bases at V and 1 base at J, with 7 bases in the middle. This CDR3 is built from 13 residues. CDR3 nucleotide sequence: TGTGCCTGGAGTGTTGGGGGGTCCTACGAGCAGTACTTC. This sequence encodes CAWSVGGSYEQYF.

V usage is TRBV2 and J usage is TRBJ1-1; D gene ambiguous. Germline CDR1 SNHLY, CDR2 FYNNEI. CDR3 size: 13 residues. The V end was cut by 7 bases, the J end by 0 bases, with 9 bases between. CDR3 in DNA: TGTGCCAGCATGGTGGGCTTGAACACTGAAGCTTTCTTT. Translating gives CASMVGLNTEAFF. The full variable domain, with the rest looked up from reference TRBV2 and TRBJ1-1, is EPEVTQTPSHQVTQMGQEVILRCVPISNHLYFYWYRQILGQKVEFLVSFYNNEISEKSEIFDDQFSVERPDGSNFTLKIRSTKLEDSAMYFCASMVGLNTEAFFGQGTRLTVV.

V is TRBV15 and J is TRBJ1-5; a weak D match, TRBD1 (5 bases). The CDR3 has 16 residues. V gave up 6 bases and J gave up 0 bases, with 15 bases separating them. Germline V CDR1 and CDR2: LNHNV, YYDKDF (reference sequence). The chain's CDR3 is CATSPDSAYSNQPQHF. In DNA form, the CDR3 reads TGTGCCACCAGTCCTGACAGCGCTTATAGCAATCAGCCCCAGCATTTT.

The gene calls are TRBV7-2 and TRBJ1-5, with 8 nucleotides matching TRBD1. The V and J ends lost 4 bases and 6 bases, in that order; junction bases with no gene match: 5. CDR3 length equals 14 residues. Germline V gene data show CDR1 as SGHTA and CDR2 as FQGNSA. The CDR3 nucleotides read TGTGCCAGCAGCTCACAGGGGGGCGGTCAGCCCCAGCATTTT. Its translation: CASSSQGGGQPQHF. Based on the CDR3 plus reference TRBV7-2 and TRBJ1-5, the full variable domain is GAGVSQSPSNKVTEKGKDVELRCDPISGHTALYWYRQSLGQGLEFLIYFQGNSAPDKSGLPSDRFSAERTGGSVSTLTIQRTQQEDSAVYLCASSSQGGGQPQHFGDGTRLSIL.

This chain links TRBV6-6 with TRBJ2-1, with 7 bases aligning to TRBD1. The CDR3 extends over 15 amino acids. Germline lookup yields CDR1 MNHNY and CDR2 SVGAGI (reference sequence). Trimming cost V 9 bases and J 0 bases; bases outside gene matches: 8. The CDR3 DNA reads TGTGCCAGTTTCCGACAGGGATCCTCCTACAATGAGCAGTTCTTC. This sequence encodes CASFRQGSSYNEQFF.

The CDR3: CASSSFRDQINNEQFF. The CDR3 DNA is TGTGCCAGCAGTTCTTTCCGGGATCAGATAAACAATGAGCAGTTCTTC. The V call is TRBV6-4, the J call TRBJ2-1; D possibly corresponds to TRBD2 (5 bases). This CDR3 comprises 16 residues. CDR1 and CDR2 from the germline V gene are MRHNA and SNTAGT. V lost 5 bases to trimming and J lost 5 bases, with 19 bases between them.

This chain links TRBV6-5 with TRBJ2-7, with TRBD1 identical over 11 bases. From germline, CDR1 is MNHEY and CDR2 SVGAGI. The CDR3 loop spans 15 amino acids. Germline trimming cut 7 bases from V and 3 bases from J; bases unmatched to any gene: 8. The CDR3 nucleotides read TGTGCCAGCACACACCGGGACAGGGGGTACTACGAGCAGTACTTC. It specifies CASTHRDRGYYEQYF.

The chain has TRBV11-3 and TRBJ1-1; 7 positions agree with TRBD1. After removal of 0 bases from V and 6 bases from J, the junction contained 10 bases not matched to a gene. The germline V gene encodes CDR1 SGHNT and CDR2 YENEEA. The CDR3 is made up of 16 amino acids. CDR3 region: CASSLDGRGGESEAFF. CDR3 bases: TGTGCCAGCAGCTTAGATGGAAGAGGGGGCGAATCTGAAGCTTTCTTT.

V is TRBV2 and J is TRBJ2-7; 13 positions match TRBD2. Losses at the gene ends were 6 bases for V and 3 bases for J; bases not matched to a gene: 8. The length of the CDR3 is 16 residues. Germline CDR1 and CDR2: SNHLY and FYNNEI. The CDR3 coding sequence is TGTGCCAGCAGGAGGACTAGCGGGAGCTCTAGCTACGAGCAGTACTTC. Amino acids: CASRRTSGSSSYEQYF.

The V call is TRBV19, the J call TRBJ2-7, with D perhaps TRBD2 (6 bases). This CDR3 comprises 15 residues. CDR1 and CDR2 (germline): LNHDA, SQIVND (reference sequence). V was shortened by 6 bases and J by 2 bases, with 17 bases between the two germline ends. CDR3 in DNA: TGTGCCAGTAGAAACACCGGGACTGGGACCTACGAGCAGTACTTC. It yields the protein CASRNTGTGTYEQYF.

The chain uses TRBV2 and TRBJ2-7, with TRBD2 matching 9 bases. Germline-derived CDR1 and CDR2 are SNHLY and FYNNEI. The CDR3 consists of 18 residues. With 7 bases clipped from V and 1 base from J, the junction kept 17 bases outside the gene matches. This CDR3 reads CASIFPGPPSGMSYEQYF. Here the CDR3 DNA reads TGTGCCAGCATATTTCCCGGCCCCCCTAGCGGGATGTCCTACGAGCAGTACTTC. Full variable domain (remainder filled in from reference TRBV2 and TRBJ2-7): EPEVTQTPSHQVTQMGQEVILRCVPISNHLYFYWYRQILGQKVEFLVSFYNNEISEKSEIFDDQFSVERPDGSNFTLKIRSTKLEDSAMYFCASIFPGPPSGMSYEQYFGPGTRLTVT.

The chain is built from TRBV7-8 and TRBJ2-1, with D maybe TRBD2 (6 bases). This CDR3 has 15 amino acids. In germline, CDR1 is SGHVS, CDR2 FQNEAQ. Trimming removed 5 bases from V and 5 bases from J, with 16 bases in between. The CDR3: CASSRPGLGDNEQFF. CDR3 bases: TGTGCCAGCAGCCGACCGGGACTGGGGGACAATGAGCAGTTCTTC.